The T cell receptor (beta chain) described here comes from a study of cytotoxic CD8 clonotypes in ibrutinib-treated CLL. Target depth was 1 in 200,000 to 1 in 1 million T cells, about 10x per clonotype. Using immunoSEQ multiplex PCR, the repertoire was profiled, and TCRdb retains in-frame clones only, with some absent. The sample contains approximately 140,000 clones, around 90% of which appear only once. Looked up from germline, CDR1 is MGHRA and CDR2 is YSYEKL. The CDR3 runs 15 residues. The V end was cut by 0 bases, the J end by 4 bases, with 12 bases between. This material consisted of PBMCs, taken after 12 months of ibrutinib treatment. The rearrangement links TRBV4-1 to TRBJ1-1; tentatively, D is TRBD1 (6 bases). This TCR was recovered from a human donor with chronic lymphocytic leukemia. The CDR3 DNA sequence: TGCGCCAGCAGCCAAGATGAGGGGGGAGCCACTGAAGCTTTCTTT. Translated, it gives CASSQDEGGATEAFF.